Listed below are T cell receptor beta chains from one sample, sequenced in a study of blood T cell repertoires in COVID-19. Using immunoSEQ multiplex PCR, the repertoire was profiled, and TCRdb retains in-frame clones only, with some absent. The sample lists 40,000 to 50,000 clones; about 90% were seen once. Sequencing was performed on peripheral blood. Source of these receptors: a man aged 65 to 79 with active COVID-19. Both conserved end residues are part of each CDR3. A D gene is named only where the DNA matches it firmly. Clone size is given for some rows only: seen once, a few or many times, or a class if the clone is expanded.

>TRBD1|once|TRBV5-1|TRBJ1-2
TGCGCCAGCAGCTTGTTATCGGCAGGGGGTCGTGGCTACACCTTC
CASSLLSAGGRGYTF
>NA|NA|TRBV7-9|TRBJ1-2
TGTGCCAGCAGCGACGACAGGCTCTCTGGCTACACCTTC
CASSDDRLSGYTF
>NA|NA|TRBV6-4|TRBJ1-1
TGTGCCAGCAGTGACACGGACAGGAACACTGAAGCTTTCTTT
CASSDTDRNTEAFF
>NA|NA|TRBV12-3/TRBV12-4|TRBJ2-7
TGTGCCAGCAGTTTAGGGGCTAGCAACGAGCAGTACTTC
CASSLGASNEQYF
>NA|NA|TRBV4-1|TRBJ1-3
TGCGCCAGCAGCCAAGCGAGGATTCCGGGACAACCTGGAAACACCATATATTTT
CASSQARIPGQPGNTIYF
>TRBD2|NA|TRBV7-8|TRBJ2-5
TGTGCCAGCAGCTTCGGACGAGCGGGGGGGTACCAAGAGACCCAGTACTTC
CASSFGRAGGYQETQYF